This TCR beta chain is drawn from a study of T cells after yellow fever vaccination. Study-wide background: Fractions with few cells were prepared using SMART-Seq v4 Ultra Low Input. Notes on the study in general: Most primary-vaccination clones recurred post-booster (approximately 96% CD4, roughly 90% CD8). The secondary response peaked faster, at day 5 versus 15, but was weaker.

In the case of this clonotype: Its antigen is unidentified.

MiXCR, applied by TCRdb to the 5' RACE reads, yields one record per CDR3 protein. The table has around 340,000 distinct CDR3 sequences, around 13% seen once. Trimming removed 5 bases at V and 8 bases at J, with 15 bases between. Germline V gene sequence: CDR1 SEHNR, CDR2 FQNEAQ (reference sequence). The CDR3 is 13 amino acids. V usage is TRBV7-9 and J usage is TRBJ1-2; D is possibly TRBD1 (5 bases). Specimen: CD4+ T cells sorted from PBMCs, collected 15 days after the yellow fever booster vaccination. This clonotype was obtained from a man between 18 and 35 years old who received the YFV17D yellow fever vaccine. DNA of the CDR3: TGTGCCAGCAGCGCCCGGGGGACTGGGGGCTACACCTTC. Translating it yields CASSARGTGGYTF.